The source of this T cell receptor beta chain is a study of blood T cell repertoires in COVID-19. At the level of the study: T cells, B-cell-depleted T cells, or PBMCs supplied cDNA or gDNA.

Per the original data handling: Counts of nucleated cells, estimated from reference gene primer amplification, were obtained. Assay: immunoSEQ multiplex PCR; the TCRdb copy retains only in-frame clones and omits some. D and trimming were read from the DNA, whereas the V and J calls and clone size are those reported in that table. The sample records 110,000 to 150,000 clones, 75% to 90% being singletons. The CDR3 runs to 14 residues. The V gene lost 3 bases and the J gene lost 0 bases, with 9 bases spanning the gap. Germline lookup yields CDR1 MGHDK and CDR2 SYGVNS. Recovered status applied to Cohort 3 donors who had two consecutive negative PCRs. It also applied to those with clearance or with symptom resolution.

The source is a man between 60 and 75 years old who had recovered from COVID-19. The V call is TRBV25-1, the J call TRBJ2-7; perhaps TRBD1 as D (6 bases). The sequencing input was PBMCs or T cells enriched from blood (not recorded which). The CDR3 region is CASSEAGVSYEQYF. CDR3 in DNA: TGTGCCAGCAGTGAGGCAGGGGTCTCCTACGAGCAGTACTTC.